One and the same sample provided the 23 T cell receptor beta chains below, sequenced in a study of tumor-infiltrating lymphocytes in primary liver carcinoma. Co-extracting RNA and DNA was done with about 17-30 mg of unsorted bulk tissue as input. Researchers generated TCR beta cDNA from approximately 450 ng of total RNA, relying on a constant-region primer. Libraries of TCR beta came from three nested multiplex PCR rounds with slightly modified ARM-PCR. A C-beta reverse primer was combined with TRBV1-TRBV30 forward primers in the first two PCR rounds, and each round had roughly 11 cycles. TCRdb re-called the multiplex PCR reads through MiXCR, storing one row per CDR3 protein. Among 100,000 to 150,000 distinct CDR3 sequences listed, 55% to 75% were seen once. Sequencing input: liver tumor tissue from sampling region 3. Specified subset: tumor region T3, left-lateral pole. These receptors all stem from a woman aged 60-70 years with primary liver carcinoma and hepatitis B virus infection.

About this clonotype: At one end the junction does not follow the germline gene, possibly because of a read error. The CDR3 reads CAISSYGRPEQFF. CDR3 coding DNA: TGTGCCATCAGCTCGTACGGGAGGCCTGAGCAGTTCTTC. The chain joins TRBV11-2 to TRBJ2-1; 7 bases are shared with TRBD2. CDR1 and CDR2 from the germline V gene are SGHAT and FQNNGV. CDR3 length: 13 residues.

The chain recombines TRBV12-3 or TRBV12-4 with TRBJ2-1; D ambiguous. V lost 5 bases to trimming and J lost 12 bases, with 23 bases between them. The CDR3 has 15 residues. The CDR3 is CASSPMTRPNTGQFF. The CDR3, as DNA: TGTGCCAGCAGTCCGATGACAAGGCCGAACACGGGGCAGTTCTTC.

The genes are TRBV11-3 and TRBJ2-2, with 16 bases fitting TRBD2. Germline CDR1 and CDR2: SGHNT and YENEEA. V trimming: 7 bases; J trimming: 9 bases; junction bases outside the gene matches: 11. CDR3 length: 17 residues. CDR3 nucleotide sequence: TGTGCCAGCATCTCGGGACTAGCGGGGGGGCCCGGCAGGGAGCTGTTTTTT. Protein sequence: CASISGLAGGPGRELFF.

Worth noting for this clonotype: A much bigger clone sits one base away, suggesting this may be a read error. J is TRBJ2-7 and V is TRBV28; a possible D gene is TRBD2 (5 bases). The CDR3 length is 15 residues. In germline, CDR1 is MDHEN, CDR2 SYDVKM. This CDR3 is CANSLQLVPPYEQYF. Here the CDR3 DNA reads TGTGCCAACAGTTTACAACTAGTTCCCCCTTACGAGCAGTACTTC.

Turning to this clonotype: Possible read error: a much larger clone is one base away. V is TRBV4-2 and J is TRBJ1-1, with 9 bases fitting TRBD1. Germline CDR1 reads LGHNA; CDR2 reads YNFKEQ. The CDR3 sequence is 15 residues long. The CDR3 DNA is TGTGCCAGCAGCCACTTGGACAGGGGTGACACTGAAGCTTCCTTT. It specifies CASSHLDRGDTEASF.

About this clonotype itself: This may arise from a read error, as a much more abundant clone is one base away. The gene calls are TRBV2 and TRBJ2-7; D perhaps matches TRBD2 (5 bases). The germline V gene encodes CDR1 SNHLY and CDR2 FYNNEI. The CDR3 totals 14 residues. This chain's CDR3 is CPSNPGTYSYEQYF. The DNA of the CDR3 is TGTCCCAGCAATCCGGGAACGTATTCCTACGAGCAGTACTTC. Filled out from reference TRBV2 and TRBJ2-7, the complete variable domain reads EPEVTQTPSHQVTQMGQEVILRCVPISNHLYFYWYRQILGQKVEFLVSFYNNEISEKSEIFDDQFSVERPDGSNFTLKIRSTKLEDSAMYFCPSNPGTYSYEQYFGPGTRLTVT.

This clonotype has at least ten counts. The chain recombines TRBV5-1 with TRBJ2-1; D not resolved. The CDR3 consists of 13 residues. V was trimmed by 2 bases and J by 13 bases, leaving 16 bases between them. The germline CDR1 and CDR2 sequences are SGHRS and YFSETQ. CDR3 sequence (DNA): TGCGCCAGCAGCTTTGAAAGAGTGGCGGAACAGTTCTTC. Its protein product is CASSFERVAEQFF.

In regard to this clonotype: This may be a read error: a much more frequent sequence differs by one nucleotide. The chain is built from TRBV12-3 or TRBV12-4 and TRBJ2-1, with D possibly matching TRBD2 (5 bases). This CDR3 spans 14 amino acids. The CDR3 nucleotides are TGTGCCAGCAGTTCTCAACAACTAGGGAATGAGCAGTCCTTC. Protein: CASSSQQLGNEQSF.

To note about this clonotype: Compared with germline, one end of the junction differs, possibly owing to a read error. This rearrangement joins TRBV12-3 or TRBV12-4 to TRBJ2-7; TRBD1 matches 10 bases. The CDR3 covers 15 residues. This CDR3 is CASTFMGQGMAEQYF. The CDR3 bases are TGTGCCAGCACTTTCATGGGACAGGGGATGGCCGAGCAGTATTTC.

The CDR3 nucleotides read TGTGCTAGTGGTCTTAGCATGGGGACTGAAGCTTTCTTT. Amino acid sequence: CASGLSMGTEAFF. V is TRBV12-5 and J is TRBJ1-1; D gene ambiguous. Trimming removed 5 bases from V and 5 bases from J, with 12 bases in between. Germline lookup yields CDR1 LGHNT and CDR2 FRNRAP. The CDR3 contains 13 residues. Full variable domain (missing parts from reference TRBV12-5 and TRBJ1-1): DARVTQTPRHKVTEMGQEVTMRCQPILGHNTVFWYRQTMMQGLELLAYFRNRAPLDDSGMPKDRFSAEMPDATLATLKIQPSEPRDSAVYFCASGLSMGTEAFFGQGTRLTVV.

This clonotype appeared a few times. A much more abundant neighbour one base away suggests this may be a read error. Without the conserved terminal phenylalanine or tryptophan, this CDR3 likely stems from a read error. The rearrangement uses TRBV5-6 and TRBJ1-5; D not resolved. Germline CDR1 reads SGHDT; CDR2 reads YYEEEE. The length of the CDR3 is 14 residues. The V end lost 0 bases, the J end lost 0 bases, and 4 bases lay between the germline ends. The CDR3 sequence is CASSLEHSNQPQHS. The CDR3 nucleotides read TGTGCCAGCAGCTTGGAGCATAGCAATCAGCCCCAGCATTCT.

On this clonotype itself: One junction end does not reproduce the germline sequence, and a read error may be involved. The CDR3 DNA reads as TGTGCCAGCAGAGAGAGGACAGATAATCATCCCCAGCATTTT. Amino acid sequence: CASRERTDNHPQHF. This sequence joins TRBV6-5 and TRBJ1-5; weak D call: TRBD1 (6 bases). This CDR3 contains 14 residues. Germline V gene data show CDR1 as MNHEY and CDR2 as SVGAGI.

Remarks on this clonotype: A read error may produce the germline difference seen at one junction end. The chain couples TRBV4-2 to TRBJ2-3; tentative D call: TRBD2 (5 bases). The germline V gene encodes CDR1 LGHNA and CDR2 YNFKEQ. The CDR3 sequence is 14 residues long. The CDR3 spells CASNQVSGTDTQYF. CDR3 DNA sequence: TGTGCAAGCAACCAAGTTAGCGGCACAGATACGCAGTATTTT.

The chain has TRBV11-3 and TRBJ2-1, with 13 bases fitting TRBD2. The V and J ends lost 3 bases and 11 bases, in that order; junction bases with no gene match: 4. Germline V gene lookup returns CDR1 SGHNT and CDR2 YENEEA. CDR3 length: 14 residues. In DNA, the CDR3 is TGTGCCAGCAGCTTGACTAGCGGGGGGCCCCAGCAGTTCTTC. It is translated as CASSLTSGGPQQFF.

As for this clonotype: The conserved final phenylalanine or tryptophan is absent from the CDR3, which likely points to a read error. It is unclear where the CDR3 begins or ends on the DNA, so no DNA is shown, and the CDR3 is as TCRdb lists it. The genes are TRBV11-2 and TRBJ2-7. The CDR3 region is 14 residues in length, termini included. CDR1 and CDR2 from the germline V gene are SGHAT and FQNNGV. CDR3 in amino acids: CTSSSTVGTYEQYL.

As for this clonotype: At one end, the junction sequence differs from germline, possibly due to a read error. This sequence joins TRBV6-5 and TRBJ1-1; tentatively, D is TRBD1 (5 bases). The CDR3 extends over 15 amino acids. CDR1 and CDR2 (germline): MNHEY, SVGAGI. CDR3 DNA sequence: TGTGCCAGTAGTTACGCCGGGGGAGTTGCCACTGAAACTTTCTTT. This sequence encodes CASSYAGGVATETFF.

This clonotype was seen many times. The chain combines TRBV5-6 with TRBJ2-1; 12 positions agree with TRBD2. J lost 0 bases, V lost 0 bases, and 4 bases had no gene match. The CDR3 totals 18 residues. Germline CDR1 SGHDT, CDR2 YYEEEE. In DNA, the CDR3 is TGTGCCAGCAGCTTGGACCTAGCGGGAGGGTTCTCCTACAATGAGCAGTTCTTC. Residues: CASSLDLAGGFSYNEQFF.

The genes are TRBV12-3 or TRBV12-4 and TRBJ1-1; 7 bases are a match to TRBD1. This CDR3 has 15 amino acids. V gave up 5 bases and J gave up 4 bases; unmatched junction bases: 10. The chain's CDR3 is CASSTGAPTITEAFF. The CDR3 DNA follows: TGTGCCAGCAGTACAGGGGCACCGACGATCACTGAAGCTTTCTTT.

Regarding this clonotype: This may arise from a read error, as a much more abundant clone is one base away. V and J are TRBV7-8 and TRBJ1-1; 9 positions match TRBD1. The CDR3 length is 15 residues. Germline V gene data show CDR1 as SGHVS and CDR2 as FQNEAQ. V lost 1 base, J lost 6 bases, and 6 bases stayed unmatched. In DNA form, the CDR3 reads TGTGCCAGCAGCTTAGGTGGGACAGGGAGAGCTGAAGCTTTCTTT. Residues: CASSLGGTGRAEAFF.

Here the CDR3 DNA reads TGTGCCAGCAGTGCTCAGGGGGCGGAGACCCAGTACTTC. Amino acids: CASSAQGAETQYF. V usage is TRBV28 and J usage is TRBJ2-5; TRBD1 matches 8 bases. Unmatched junction bases numbered 4, after V lost 5 bases and J lost 5 bases. Germline CDR1 and CDR2: MDHEN and SYDVKM. This CDR3 is 13 amino acids long.

The chain employs TRBV4-1 and TRBJ2-3, with 8 bases identical to TRBD2. Germline V gene sequence: CDR1 MGHRA, CDR2 YSYEKL. Trimming at V came to 9 bases and at J to 4 bases, leaving 21 bases not matched to a gene. The CDR3 runs 18 residues. The CDR3 DNA reads TGCGCCAGTAAACAAGAAATCGGGACTAGGAGAGTCGCAGATACGCAGTATTTT. Amino acids: CASKQEIGTRRVADTQYF.

This clonotype has at least ten counts. The chain couples TRBV18 to TRBJ1-2; D is ambiguous. Trimming cost V 2 bases and J 7 bases, with 8 bases left between them. The CDR3 runs 12 residues. CDR1 KGHSH and CDR2 LQKENI come from the germline V gene. The CDR3 sequence is CASSPDSGGYTF. The CDR3 DNA is TGTGCCAGCTCACCAGATTCGGGTGGCTACACCTTC. Complete variable domain (other parts from reference TRBV18 and TRBJ1-2): NAGVMQNPRHLVRRRGQEARLRCSPMKGHSHVYWYRQLPEEGLKFMVYLQKENIIDESGMPKERFSAEFPKEGPSILRIQQVVRGDSAAYFCASSPDSGGYTFGSGTRLTVV.

This clonotype has a single count. This sequence joins TRBV11-2 and TRBJ1-3; 11 bases agree with TRBD1. The length of the CDR3 is 19 residues. Germline CDR1 and CDR2: SGHAT and FQNNGV. V lost 4 bases, J lost 0 bases, and 11 bases stayed unmatched. In DNA form, the CDR3 reads TGTGCCAGCAGCTCGCCGGGACAGGGGGGACTCGTCTCTGGAAACACCATATATTTT. It specifies CASSSPGQGGLVSGNTIYF.